The rows below give T cell receptor beta chains drawn from one sample of a study of Graves' ophthalmopathy and Graves' hyperthyroidism. TCRdb recomputed calls from the multiplex PCR reads with MiXCR, one row per CDR3 protein. The sample yields approximately 500,000 distinct CDR3 sequences, approximately 14% seen once. The sequencing input was blood. These receptors were taken from a woman between 25 and 40 years old with Graves' ophthalmopathy. The CDR3 runs from the conserved cysteine through the conserved F or W. D genes are given only for firm matches. Part of the rows lack a size; the others show once, few, many or a class for expanded clones.

>.|.|TRBJ1-2|TRBV6-5
TGTGCCAGCAGTTCCCCCGGGACCGACTATGGCTACACCTTC
CASSSPGTDYGYTF
>TRBD2|many|TRBJ2-7|TRBV6-5
TGTGCCAGCAGTTACGGGACTAGCGGCAGCTACGAGCAGTACTTC
CASSYGTSGSYEQYF
>TRBD1|.|TRBJ2-5|TRBV11-2
TGTGCCAGCAGCTTTAAGGGAACCTACAGGGGGCAAAGTCGAAAGACCCAGTACTTC
CASSFKGTYRGQSRKTQYF
>.|few|TRBJ2-2|TRBV7-2
TGTGCCAGCAGCTGGACAGCCGGGGAGCTGTTTTTT
CASSWTAGELFF
>.|many|TRBJ2-6|TRBV3-1
TGTGCCAGCAGCCACGGTTTATCTGGGGCCAACGTCCTGACTTTC
CASSHGLSGANVLTF
>.|many|TRBJ2-7|TRBV29-1
TGCAGCGTTGGTCAGGGGATACACGAGCAGTACTTC
CSVGQGIHEQYF
>.|many|TRBJ1-6|TRBV6-2/TRBV6-3
TGTGCCAGCAGTCCCTTTGGTTCACCCCTCCACTTT
CASSPFGSPLHF
>.|many|TRBJ2-7|TRBV6-2/TRBV6-3
TGTGCCAGCAGTTACAAAGACCGCGAGCAGTACTTC
CASSYKDREQYF
>TRBD1|.|TRBJ2-5|TRBV29-1
TGCAGCGCACTATCCTACCGGGACAGGGTTCAAGAGACCCAGTACTTC
CSALSYRDRVQETQYF
>.|many|TRBJ1-1|TRBV30
TGTGCCTGGAGGGAGTGGGGGGCATCCTCTTCCGTTATGAACACTGAAGCTTTCTTT
CAWREWGASSSVMNTEAFF
>TRBD1|many|TRBJ2-5|TRBV29-1
TGCAGCGCCCCCGGGACAGGGGTCGAGACCCAGTACTTC
CSAPGTGVETQYF
>.|few|TRBJ2-3|TRBV13
TGTGCCAGCAGCTTAGATGTAGGGGGTGAGGCAGATACGCAGTATTTT
CASSLDVGGEADTQYF
>.|many|TRBJ2-5|TRBV4-1
TGCGCCAGCAGCCAAGTGGTAGGCAGGAGGAAGACCCAGTACTTC
CASSQVVGRRKTQYF
>TRBD2|many|TRBJ2-2|TRBV20-1
TGCAGTGCCACTAGCGGGAGGGACTCCGGGGAGCTGTTTTTT
CSATSGRDSGELFF
>TRBD2|many|TRBJ2-5|TRBV6-1
TGTGCCAGCAGTGAAGCAGTAGCGGGGCCTCAAGAGACCCAGTACTTC
CASSEAVAGPQETQYF
>.|many|TRBJ2-2|TRBV12-3/TRBV12-4
TGTGCCAGCAGAGTTGGACCCGGGGAGCTGTTTTTT
CASRVGPGELFF
>TRBD1|many|TRBJ2-7|TRBV6-5
TGTGCCAGCAGTTACTCACCGCGGGACAGGGGATACGAGCAGTACTTC
CASSYSPRDRGYEQYF
>.|many|TRBJ1-2|TRBV3-1
TGTGCCAGCAGCCAAGAAGATAACTATGGCTACACCTTC
CASSQEDNYGYTF
>.|many|TRBJ2-5|TRBV12-3/TRBV12-4
TGTGCCAGCAGTCCAACTAGGACGCGAGAGACCCAGTACTTC
CASSPTRTRETQYF
>.|many|TRBJ1-2|TRBV28
TGTGCCAGCCAGGGGTGGAACTATGGCTACACCTTC
CASQGWNYGYTF
>.|.|TRBJ2-5|TRBV12-3/TRBV12-4
TGTGCCAGCAGTTTACTAGGGTTTGGGCAAGAGACCCAGTACTTC
CASSLLGFGQETQYF
>.|.|TRBJ1-2|TRBV6-1
TGTGCCAGCAGCCCGACCAATATTCCCTATGGCTACACCTTC
CASSPTNIPYGYTF
>.|many|TRBJ1-1|TRBV6-2/TRBV6-3
TGTGCCAGCAGCGATACAGGGTATGCTGAAGCTTTCTTT
CASSDTGYAEAFF
>TRBD2|many|TRBJ2-7|TRBV6-2/TRBV6-3
TGTGCCAGCAGTTACGGCGGGAGTAGGTACGAGCAGTACTTC
CASSYGGSRYEQYF
>TRBD2|many|TRBJ2-2|TRBV28
TGTGCCAGCAGTTTCGGGGGGGCGGACACCGGGGAGCTGTTTTTT
CASSFGGADTGELFF
>.|many|TRBJ1-1|TRBV19
TGTGCCAGTACCACGTTCACTGAAGCTTTCTTT
CASTTFTEAFF
>.|many|TRBJ2-7|TRBV10-3
TGTGCCATCAGTGAGTCGAGGTCTGGGCGGGGCTACGAGCAGTACTTC
CAISESRSGRGYEQYF
>.|few|TRBJ1-2|TRBV30
TGTGCCTGGAGTGACTTAGGGTTGGGCTACACCTTC
CAWSDLGLGYTF
>.|many|TRBJ2-5|TRBV2
TGTGCCAGCGAGGGAATATCCAAGATGACCCAGTACTTC
CASEGISKMTQYF
>.|many|TRBJ1-1|TRBV6-1
TGTGCCAGCAGTGAAAGGCCTTCGGGGAACACTGAAGCTTTCTTT
CASSERPSGNTEAFF
>.|once|TRBJ2-7|TRBV20-1
TGCAGTGCTAGAGACCCGGCGAGCTCCTACGAGCAGTACTTC
CSARDPASSYEQYF
>.|.|TRBJ1-5|TRBV6-4
TGTGCCAGCAGGTACAGGAGAAGCAATCAGCCCCAGCATTTT
CASRYRRSNQPQHF
>TRBD2|many|TRBJ2-7|TRBV11-3
TGTGCCAGCAGCCCAAGGACTAGATCCTACGAGCAGTACTTC
CASSPRTRSYEQYF
>.|many|TRBJ1-5|TRBV6-5
TGTGCCAGTACAGGGTCATTGTATCAGCCCCAGCATTTT
CASTGSLYQPQHF
>TRBD1|.|TRBJ1-1|TRBV10-3
TGTGCCACCGTCCCGGGACAGGGACGGCTGAACACTGAAGCTTTCTTT
CATVPGQGRLNTEAFF
>.|.|TRBJ1-5|TRBV10-3
TGTGCCATCAGTGAGTTCTCTATAACCGGGTCGATGGGTCAGCCCCAGCATTTT
CAISEFSITGSMGQPQHF
>.|many|TRBJ1-5|TRBV11-2
TGTGCCAGCAGCGAAGTCTCCATGAATCAGCCCCAGCATTTT
CASSEVSMNQPQHF
>.|.|TRBJ2-7|TRBV30
TGTGCCTGGACAGTAGGGGTCAGCTCCTACGATCAGTACTTC
CAWTVGVSSYDQYF
>.|many|TRBJ2-7|TRBV7-3
TGTGCCAGCAGCCCCGGTGGGGGGCCCACGTACGAGCAGTACTTC
CASSPGGGPTYEQYF
>.|many|TRBJ2-7|TRBV28
TGTGCCAGCAGTTTATATCCGGGAATCTCCTACGAGCAGTACTTC
CASSLYPGISYEQYF
>.|many|TRBJ1-2|TRBV28
TGTGCCAGCAGTCGTAACCGGGGTCCCTATGGCTACACCTTC
CASSRNRGPYGYTF
>TRBD1|many|TRBJ2-5|TRBV29-1
TGCAGCGTTGTTCCGACAGGGCAAGAGACCCAGTACTTC
CSVVPTGQETQYF
>.|many|TRBJ2-5|TRBV12-3/TRBV12-4
TGTGCCAGCAGTTTTACCCTGTTCGGGACGGGAGTGGAGACCCAGTACTTC
CASSFTLFGTGVETQYF